What follows are 5 T cell receptor beta chains derived from one specimen sequenced in a study of glioma-infiltrating T cells (dated by TCRdb to the mid-2010s). Sequencer: Illumina MiSeq. TCR alpha and beta CDR3 regions were amplified with the iRepertoire nested amplicon-rescue multiplex PCR (arm-PCR) platform from RNA. TCRdb took the public reads, trimmed them with fastp at Q25, ran MiXCR for clone calling and kept in-frame beta chains. Every CDR3 protein is listed once, alongside the most common genes and DNA of its rows. The sample data list roughly 100,000 distinct CDR3 sequences, and 35% to 50% of these were observed just once. Of the sample, 35% to 40% is held by the ten largest clones. The sample comprised glioma tissue, nonneoplastic brain tissue, or PBMCs (not recorded which). Every receptor here comes from a human donor with low-grade glioma or glioblastoma, undergoing nonglioma brain surgery, or in good health (not recorded which).

A note on this clonotype: A single base separates this from a much larger clone, so it may be a read error. CDR3 coding DNA: TGTGCCAGCAGCCAAGAAGATCGGACTAGGCAGTATTTT. Protein sequence: CASSQEDRTRQYF. The rearrangement joins TRBV4-2 to TRBJ2-3; 7 bases are shared with TRBD2. V shed 0 bases, J shed 11 bases, and the junction held 5 bases outside the gene matches. The CDR3 contains 13 residues. Germline V gene data show CDR1 as LGHNA and CDR2 as YNFKEQ.

This sequence joins TRBV29-1 and TRBJ2-1, with 12 bases identical to TRBD2. The length of the CDR3 is 14 residues. The germline V gene has CDR1 SQVTM and CDR2 ANQGSEA. Unmatched junction bases numbered 1, after V lost 3 bases and J lost 4 bases. CDR3 amino acids: CSVEGLAGYNEQFF. DNA for the CDR3: TGCAGCGTTGAGGGACTAGCGGGTTACAATGAGCAGTTCTTC.

Details on this clonotype: This may arise from a read error, as a much more abundant clone is one base away. V gene TRBV5-4 combines with J gene TRBJ2-7; maybe TRBD2 (6 bases). The germline V gene encodes CDR1 SGHNT and CDR2 YYREEE (reference sequence). The CDR3 covers 14 residues. V was trimmed by 7 bases and J by 2 bases, leaving 16 bases between them. The CDR3 is CASRNGGNTYEQYF. CDR3 in DNA: TGTGCCAGCCGTAACGGGGGAAATACCTACGAGCAGTACTTC.

To note about this clonotype: A much larger clone is a single base away; this may be a read error. The chain has TRBV29-1 and TRBJ1-5; D not resolved. Trimming cost V 7 bases and J 0 bases, with 16 bases left between them. The CDR3 is 15 residues long. Germline V gene lookup returns CDR1 SQVTM and CDR2 ANQGSEA. The CDR3 protein is CSARGGQNSNQPQHF. The CDR3 bases are TGCAGCGCGCGCGGCGGGCAGAATAGCAATCAGCCCCAGCATTTT.

This clonotype came up many times. V gene TRBV20-1 combines with J gene TRBJ2-3; D gene unclear. V was pared by 2 bases and J by 0 bases, with 12 bases between. This CDR3 has 15 residues. Germline V lookup: CDR1 DFQATT, CDR2 SNEGSKA (reference sequence). The chain's CDR3 is CSARQEYYSTDTQYF. In DNA form, the CDR3 reads TGCAGTGCTAGACAGGAATACTATAGCACAGATACGCAGTATTTT.